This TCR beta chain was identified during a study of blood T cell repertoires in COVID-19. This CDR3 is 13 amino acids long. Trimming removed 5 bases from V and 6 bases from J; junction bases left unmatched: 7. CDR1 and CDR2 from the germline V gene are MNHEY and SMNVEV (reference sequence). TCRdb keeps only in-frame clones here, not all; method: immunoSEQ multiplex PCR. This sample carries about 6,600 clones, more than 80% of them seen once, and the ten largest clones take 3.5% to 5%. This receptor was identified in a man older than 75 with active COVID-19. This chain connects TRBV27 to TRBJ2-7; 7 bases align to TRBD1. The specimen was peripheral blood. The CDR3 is CASSHDRVGEQYF. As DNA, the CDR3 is TGTGCCAGCAGTCACGACAGGGTAGGCGAGCAGTACTTC.